This TCR beta chain was profiled in a study of CD8+CD57+ T cells in acquired aplastic anemia. Study-wide background: The sorted CD4+ and CD8+ cells yielded an average approximately 3 ug of DNA. Study outcomes and limitations: Sharing between patients and controls was observed for twenty-nine CD8+ CDR3 sequences. Levels of CD8+ Simpson's diversity were not significantly distinct in patients versus controls.

Both TCR beta VDJ combination and CDR3 sequence profiling were carried out. Genomic DNA was the template for this profiling. TCRdb independently ran MiXCR on the reads; one entry per CDR3 protein. The sample contains 150,000 to 200,000 distinct CDR3 sequences, around half of which appear only once. The CDR3 has 13 residues. The V end was cut by 2 bases, the J end by 7 bases, with 9 bases between. The V gene's germline CDR1 is LNHDA and CDR2 SQIVND (reference sequence). Remarks on this clonotype: The antigen remains undetermined.

The authors sequenced patients whose flow cytometry had shown CD8+CD57+ cell expansion. The specimen was sorted CD4+, CD8+, or CD8+CD57+ T cells (not recorded which) from PBMCs. V gene TRBV19 combines with J gene TRBJ1-5, with D maybe TRBD1 (5 bases). The TCR sequence derives from a human donor with aplastic anemia. The CDR3 nucleotides read TGTGCCAGTAGTATATCCGGGGGGCAGCCCCAGCATTTT. Translated, it gives CASSISGGQPQHF.